This is a list of T cell receptor beta chains from one sample in a study of T-cell memory formation after mild COVID-19. TCRdb re-called the 5' RACE reads through MiXCR, storing one row per CDR3 protein. The top ten clones hold roughly a fifth of a sample with 200,000 to 250,000 distinct CDR3 sequences, 9.4% of them seen once. The sequencing sample was made of PBMCs or a T cell subset sorted from them (not recorded which). Source of these receptors: a man in his late teens or twenties who had mild COVID-19 (a few samples of this study predate the infection). Cell type and time point are not known. Both conserved end residues are part of each CDR3. Fields, in order: V gene, clone size, J gene, D gene, CDR3 length, CDR3 protein, CDR3 DNA. D genes are given only for firm matches. The size field is filled for only some rows; it gives once, few, many or a size class.

TRBV20-1	.	TRBJ2-2	.	13	CSASLINTGELFF	TGCAGTGCTAGCCTAATTAACACCGGGGAGCTGTTTTTT
TRBV12-3/TRBV12-4	many	TRBJ2-2	.	12	CASSPQGRELFF	TGTGCCAGCAGTCCCCAGGGGCGGGAACTGTTTTTT
TRBV3-1	.	TRBJ1-2	.	16	CASSLRGRSSNYGYTF	TGTGCCAGCAGCCTCAGGGGAAGGAGTTCTAACTATGGCTACACCTTC
TRBV27	.	TRBJ1-3	.	14	CASSLSITGNTIYF	TGTGCCAGCAGTTTATCGATAACTGGAAACACCATATATTTT
TRBV5-1	many	TRBJ2-5	TRBD1	14	CASKGGLGGETQYF	TGCGCCAGCAAAGGGGGCTTGGGTGGTGAGACCCAGTACTTC
TRBV2	.	TRBJ2-3	TRBD2	14	CASLAGVSTDTQYF	TGTGCCAGCTTAGCGGGGGTGTCCACAGATACGCAGTATTTT
TRBV5-8	.	TRBJ2-7	.	15	CASSWAGLVGYEQYF	TGTGCCAGCAGCTGGGCGGGACTCGTGGGCTACGAGCAGTACTTC
TRBV10-3	.	TRBJ1-3	.	16	CAIGGGSLNSGNTIYF	TGTGCCATCGGAGGGGGGTCTCTTAATTCTGGAAACACCATATATTTT
TRBV9	many	TRBJ1-1	.	14	CASSKRTGNTEAFF	TGTGCCAGCAGCAAGCGGACGGGGAACACTGAAGCTTTCTTT
TRBV5-1	many	TRBJ2-1	.	15	CASSLRGATYNEQFF	TGCGCCAGCAGCCTTAGGGGGGCCACCTACAATGAGCAGTTCTTC
TRBV20-1	few	TRBJ2-2	.	15	CSAPWQGTYTGELFF	TGCAGTGCACCATGGCAGGGCACTTACACCGGGGAGCTGTTTTTT
TRBV7-9	.	TRBJ1-2	.	12	CASSFGEYGYTF	TGTGCCAGCAGCTTTGGGGAATATGGCTACACCTTC
TRBV7-6	few	TRBJ1-4	.	15	CASSLGVAGEEKLFF	TGTGCCAGCAGCTTAGGTGTGGCAGGGGAAGAAAAACTGTTTTTT
TRBV5-7	few	TRBJ1-1	TRBD1	14	CASSDRVSNTEAFF	TGTGCCAGCAGCGACAGGGTTTCGAACACTGAAGCTTTCTTT
TRBV9	.	TRBJ1-1	.	15	CASSYEGHQNTEAFF	TGTGCCAGCAGCTACGAGGGACATCAGAACACTGAAGCTTTCTTT
TRBV29-1	.	TRBJ1-4	TRBD1	14	CSVDMGQGAEKLFF	TGCAGCGTTGATATGGGACAGGGGGCGGAAAAACTGTTTTTT
TRBV5-1	few	TRBJ2-2	TRBD2	16	CASSLASTSDTGELFF	TGCGCCAGCAGCTTGGCCTCGACTAGCGATACCGGGGAGCTGTTTTTT
TRBV7-9	.	TRBJ1-3	TRBD1	13	CASSFEGANTIYF	TGTGCCAGCAGCTTCGAGGGGGCGAACACCATATATTTT